The 20 T cell receptor beta chains below all came from one sample that was sequenced in a study of Ad26.COV2.S vaccination and SARS-CoV-2 variants. Data came from immunoSEQ multiplex PCR; TCRdb stores just in-frame clones and leaves some out. The sample lists fewer than 400,000 clones, approximately 90% occurring once. The treatment denotes: around 19 received Ad26.COV2.S at low or high dose, single or two shots; 5 received placebo; per-sample allocation not given. Sampling was done on day 63 after the first vaccine or placebo injection. Sample: peripheral blood, taken in a trial of Ad26.COV2.S vaccine versus placebo. These TCRs come from a person aged 18-60 years who received the Ad26.COV2.S COVID-19 vaccine or a placebo.

The CDR3 DNA is TGCAGTGCTACCCACGAGACCCAGTACTTC. Translation gives CSATHETQYF. The V gene is TRBV20-1, the J gene TRBJ2-5; the D is unclear. Between the trimmed V and J ends, which lost 4 bases and 5 bases, there was a span of 5 bases. The germline V gene encodes CDR1 DFQATT and CDR2 SNEGSKA (reference sequence). This CDR3 comprises 10 residues.

The rearrangement links TRBV30 to TRBJ2-3; D not resolved. The V gene lost 1 base and the J gene lost 3 bases, with 2 bases spanning the gap. Germline V CDR1 and CDR2: GTSNPN, SVGIG (reference sequence). The CDR3 runs to 11 residues. The CDR3 region is CAWSGTDTQYF. CDR3 bases: TGTGCCTGGAGTGGGACAGATACGCAGTATTTT.

The CDR3, as DNA: TGTGCCAGCAGTTACTCCCCCGGACAGGGAAGCACCTTC. Its translation: CASSYSPGQGSTF. The chain links TRBV6-5 to TRBJ1-2; 8 bases match TRBD1. Germline CDR1 is MNHEY and CDR2 is SVGAGI. This CDR3 is built from 13 residues. V was clipped by 0 bases and J by 13 bases; unmatched bases: 7.

The J gene is TRBJ1-1, the V gene TRBV3-1 (or the pseudogene TRBV3-2); D gene uncertain. Germline CDR1 LGHDT, CDR2 YNNKEL (reference sequence). This CDR3 is built from 14 residues. The V and J ends lost 1 base and 1 base respectively, with 7 bases between them. The CDR3 DNA is TGTGCCAGCAGCCAAGGCCTTGAGAACACTGAAGCTTTCTTT. Protein: CASSQGLENTEAFF.

This rearrangement joins TRBV19 to TRBJ2-7; 8 bases are a match to TRBD2. CDR1 and CDR2 (germline): LNHDA, SQIVND (reference sequence). CDR3 length: 14 residues. V shed 5 bases and J 4 bases; nucleotides not matched to a gene: 7. The CDR3 loop is CASSWAGGAYEQYF. In nucleotides, the CDR3 is TGTGCCAGTAGTTGGGCGGGAGGTGCGTACGAGCAGTACTTC. The variable domain in full, with the rest retrieved from reference TRBV19 and TRBJ2-7, is DGGITQSPKYLFRKEGQNVTLSCEQNLNHDAMYWYRQDPGQGLRLIYYSQIVNDFQKGDIAEGYSVSREKKESFPLTVTSAQKNPTAFYLCASSWAGGAYEQYFGPGTRLTVT.

The genes are TRBV9 and TRBJ2-7, with 11 bases matching TRBD2. Germline-derived CDR1 and CDR2 are SGDLS and YYNGEE. CDR3 length: 15 amino acids. Losses at the gene ends were 4 bases for V and 4 bases for J; bases not matched to a gene: 7. The CDR3 sequence: CASSRGGLAAYEQYF. CDR3 DNA sequence: TGTGCCAGCAGCAGGGGGGGACTAGCGGCTTACGAGCAGTACTTC.

The rearrangement joins TRBV7-2 to TRBJ1-1, with D maybe TRBD1 (5 bases). The germline CDR1 and CDR2 sequences are SGHTA and FQGNSA. V lost 1 base and J lost 4, with 10 bases in between. CDR3 size: 14 residues. CDR3 protein: CASSLGRGSTEAFF. The CDR3 DNA reads as TGTGCCAGCAGCTTAGGTCGGGGGAGCACTGAAGCTTTCTTT.

The J gene is TRBJ2-1, the V gene TRBV7-8, with 11 nucleotides matching TRBD2. V trimming: 5 bases; J trimming: 6 bases; junction bases outside the gene matches: 9. CDR1 is SGHVS and CDR2 is FQNEAQ in the germline V gene. This CDR3 is built from 16 residues. CDR3 DNA: TGTGCCAGCAGCCCCTTCCTAGCGGGAGGACTCAATGAGCAGTTCTTC. Its protein product is CASSPFLAGGLNEQFF.

This chain links TRBV7-6 with TRBJ2-3; TRBD2 matches 7 bases. The germline V gene has CDR1 SGHVS and CDR2 FNYEAQ. Trimming removed 5 bases from V and 2 bases from J; junction bases left unmatched: 7. The CDR3 has 15 amino acids. CDR3 loop: CASSPLAFSTDTQYF. In nucleotides, the CDR3 is TGTGCCAGCAGCCCACTAGCGTTCTCCACAGATACGCAGTATTTT.

This clone was counted between two and nine times. This chain links TRBV6-2 or TRBV6-3 with TRBJ2-1; D is ambiguous. There are 13 residues in the CDR3. The germline V and J ends were trimmed by 0 bases and 8 bases, with 8 bases remaining between them. Germline CDR1 MNHEY, CDR2 SVGEGT. This chain's CDR3 is CASSYSIPHEQFF. The CDR3, as DNA: TGTGCCAGCAGTTACTCGATCCCCCATGAGCAGTTCTTC.

This chain connects TRBV5-1 to TRBJ1-1; D remains ambiguous. Germline V gene sequence: CDR1 SGHRS, CDR2 YFSETQ. The V end was cut by 0 bases, the J end by 1 base, with 10 bases between. The CDR3 has 15 residues. The CDR3 bases are TGCGCCAGCAGCTTGGGAGGACCCCCGAACACTGAAGCTTTCTTT. Its protein product is CASSLGGPPNTEAFF.

With regard to this clone: Within the sample, other DNA sequences also encode this same CDR3. This chain joins TRBV28 and TRBJ2-7; 7 bases are shared with TRBD2. Germline V gene sequence: CDR1 MDHEN, CDR2 SYDVKM. CDR3 size: 13 residues. V was pared by 4 bases and J by 2 bases, with 2 bases of the junction left unmatched. CDR3 in amino acids: CASSSGGPYEQYF. The CDR3 bases are TGTGCCAGCAGTTCGGGGGGTCCCTACGAGCAGTACTTC.

A note on this clone: Germline is not matched at one junction end, which may reflect a read error. The V and J genes are TRBV28 and TRBJ2-1, with D perhaps assigned TRBD1 or TRBD2 (5 bases each). Germline V gene sequence: CDR1 MDHEN, CDR2 SYDVKM. This CDR3 has 15 amino acids. The CDR3: CASRLTGADYSEQFF. The DNA of the CDR3 is TGTGCCAGCAGACTAACAGGTGCTGACTACAGTGAGCAGTTCTTC.

V and J are TRBV11-2 and TRBJ1-2; D unresolved. CDR1 is SGHAT, CDR2 FQNNGV, per germline. The germline V and J ends were trimmed by 4 bases and 0 bases, with 12 bases remaining between them. CDR3 size: 15 residues. The CDR3, as DNA: TGTGCCAGCAGCTACGTGACTGTATCTAACTATGGCTACACCTTC. This translates into CASSYVTVSNYGYTF. The entire variable domain, with the rest obtained from reference TRBV11-2 and TRBJ1-2, is as follows: EAGVAQSPRYKIIEKRQSVAFWCNPISGHATLYWYQQILGQGPKLLIQFQNNGVVDDSQLPKDRFSAERLKGVDSTLKIQPAKLEDSAVYLCASSYVTVSNYGYTFGSGTRLTVV.

This clone was picked up one time. This chain joins TRBV21-1 and TRBJ1-4. TRBV21-1 is classified as a pseudogene. This CDR3 region has 15 residues. CDR3 amino acids: CASSKTMGVREKLFF. CDR3 DNA: TGTGCCAGCAGCAAAACAATGGGGGTTAGGGAAAAACTGTTTTTT.

The CDR3 spells CASSFILELADTQYF. CDR3 bases: TGTGCCAGTAGTTTCATACTAGAGTTGGCAGATACGCAGTATTTT. The J gene is TRBJ2-3, the V gene TRBV19; D is perhaps TRBD2 (5 bases). The CDR3 contains 15 residues. Trimming took 5 bases from V and 4 from J, leaving 16 bases between them. Germline-derived CDR1 and CDR2 are LNHDA and SQIVND (reference sequence).

This clone appeared a single time. The chain recombines TRBV28 with TRBJ2-1; D gene uncertain. The length of the CDR3 is 11 residues. Trimming shortened V by 2 bases and J by 6 bases, and 2 bases separated the two germline ends. Germline lookup yields CDR1 MDHEN and CDR2 SYDVKM. CDR3: CASSLGNEQFF. CDR3 nucleotide sequence: TGTGCCAGCAGTTTAGGCAATGAGCAGTTCTTC.

The rearrangement uses TRBV7-2 and TRBJ2-7; 7 bases match TRBD2. The length of the CDR3 is 14 residues. Looked up from germline, CDR1 is SGHTA and CDR2 is FQGNSA. Germline trimming cut 1 base from V and 5 bases from J; bases unmatched to any gene: 5. For the CDR3, the DNA is TGTGCCAGCAGCTTAGTGAACGCGGGAGACGAGCAGTACTTC. It is translated as CASSLVNAGDEQYF.

The V and J genes are TRBV2 and TRBJ2-1, with 8 bases that match TRBD2. CDR1 SNHLY and CDR2 FYNNEI come from the germline V gene. V was clipped by 8 bases and J by 7 bases; unmatched bases: 13. CDR3 size: 15 residues. CDR3 bases: TGTGCCAGCCGGGGGAGGCGGGAGGATCAGAATGAGCAGTTCTTC. Protein sequence: CASRGRREDQNEQFF.

The chain uses TRBV28 and TRBJ2-3; no clear D gene. The CDR3 has 15 amino acids. V was shortened by 6 bases and J by 2 bases, with 15 bases between the two germline ends. The germline gives CDR1 MDHEN, CDR2 SYDVKM. In DNA, the CDR3 is TGTGCCAGCAGCACTACATCGCTATACACAGATACGCAGTATTTT. It yields the protein CASSTTSLYTDTQYF.